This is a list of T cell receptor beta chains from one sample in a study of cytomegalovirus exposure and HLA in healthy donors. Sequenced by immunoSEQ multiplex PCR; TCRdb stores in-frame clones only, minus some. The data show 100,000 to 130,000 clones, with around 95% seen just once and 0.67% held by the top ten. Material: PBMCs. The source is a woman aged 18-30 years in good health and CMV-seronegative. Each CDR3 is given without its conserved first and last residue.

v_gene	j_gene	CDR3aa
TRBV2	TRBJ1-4	ASSEAGGVDEKLF
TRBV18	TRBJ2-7	ASSSGTYEQY
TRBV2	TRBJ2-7	ASKNRENYEQY
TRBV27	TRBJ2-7	ATSSPPREQY
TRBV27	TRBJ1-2	ASSSRTGGAIGGYT
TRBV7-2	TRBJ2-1	ASSTGPAGGLANEQF
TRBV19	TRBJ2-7	ASSNYRGEQY
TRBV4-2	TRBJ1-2	ASSQDPGGGRVVGYT
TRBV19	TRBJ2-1	ASIGGLAGPNEQF
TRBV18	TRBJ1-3	ASSLTVTGPGNTIY
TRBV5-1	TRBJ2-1	ASSSGQSYNEQF
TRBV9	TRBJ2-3	ASSVEGGATDTQY
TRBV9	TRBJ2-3	ASSVVGGGDRDTQY
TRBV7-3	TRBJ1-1	ASSLNGGLNTEAF
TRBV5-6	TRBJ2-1	ASSFLTGANEQF
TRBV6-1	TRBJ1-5	ASNRGSNQPQH
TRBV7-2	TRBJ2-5	ASSLARASGAETQY
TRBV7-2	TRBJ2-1	VSSSWTGVNEQF
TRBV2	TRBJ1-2	ARTGRAAGYT
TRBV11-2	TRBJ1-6	ASSSTGLGSPLH
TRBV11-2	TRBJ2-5	ASSQEQGGLETQY
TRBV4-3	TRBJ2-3	ASSHFLAGASTDTQY
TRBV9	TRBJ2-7	ASSEYGTRAYEQY
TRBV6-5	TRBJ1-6	ASNRGDSPLH
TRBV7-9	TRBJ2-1	ASSFQELDHEQF
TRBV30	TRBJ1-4	AWSVNPDRTWSNEKLF
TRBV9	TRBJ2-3	ASSGAAGWGDTQY